A selection of T cell receptor beta chains follows, all from one sample in a study of control samples from healthy donors and cancer patients. TCRdb's copy holds only in-frame clones and misses some; the assay was immunoSEQ multiplex PCR. The table includes 200,000 or so clones, over 90% detected once. The sequenced material came from blood. These receptors all stem from a man aged 45-65 years in good health. CDR3s include the opening cysteine and the closing phenylalanine or tryptophan. The D gene is left open where the match is weak. Size is omitted from some rows. Given values are once, few, many or a class for expanded clones.

TRBD1 TRBJ2-3 TRBV6-5 - CASSYLGDSPDTQYF TGTGCCAGCAGTTACCTTGGGGACAGCCCAGATACGCAGTATTTT
- TRBJ1-2 TRBV6-6 - CASIRGLQGYTF TGTGCCAGCATCCGGGGCTTGCAGGGCTACACCTTC
- TRBJ2-5 TRBV6-6 - CASKATETRTQYF TGTGCCAGCAAAGCAACAGAAACTCGGACCCAGTACTTC
- TRBJ2-7 TRBV7-8 - CASSLATYEQYF TGTGCCAGCAGCTTAGCTACCTACGAGCAGTACTTC
- TRBJ1-5 TRBV27 - CASRLTGNNQPQHF TGTGCCAGCAGGCTGACAGGCAACAATCAGCCCCAGCATTTT
- TRBJ2-5 TRBV5-1 - CASSLPGETQYF TGCGCCAGCAGCTTGCCGGGTGAGACCCAGTACTTC
- TRBJ1-1 TRBV10-3 - CAISAPPAMNTEAFF TGTGCCATCAGTGCCCCCCCGGCCATGAACACTGAAGCTTTCTTT
- TRBJ2-3 TRBV5-1 - CASSFGIGTDTQYF TGCGCCAGCAGCTTTGGAATTGGCACAGATACGCAGTATTTT
- TRBJ1-2 TRBV7-9 - CASSLGTDYTF TGTGCCAGCAGCTTAGGGACAGACTACACCTTC
- TRBJ1-1 TRBV7-2 - CASRPLRNTEAFF TGTGCCAGCAGGCCCTTAAGGAACACTGAAGCTTTCTTT
- TRBJ2-7 TRBV7-9 once CASSPPQGPNYEQYF TGTGCCAGCAGCCCACCCCAGGGACCGAACTACGAGCAGTACTTC
TRBD2 TRBJ2-7 TRBV18 - CASSLTSAAFYEQYF TGTGCCAGCTCACTTACTAGCGCAGCTTTCTACGAGCAGTACTTC
- TRBJ1-2 TRBV7-9 once CASSLEGYGYTF TGTGCCAGCAGCTTAGAAGGATATGGCTACACCTTC
TRBD1 TRBJ1-3 TRBV5-1 - CASSLTTGGPGNTIYF TGCGCCAGCAGCTTAACAACAGGGGGACCTGGAAACACCATATATTTT
TRBD1 TRBJ1-2 TRBV5-5 - CASSIAGQAIYGYTF TGTGCCAGCAGCATAGCGGGACAGGCGATCTATGGCTACACCTTC
- TRBJ1-4 TRBV6-1 - CASSDGGWGNEKLFF TGTGCCAGCAGTGACGGCGGTTGGGGAAATGAAAAACTGTTTTTT
- TRBJ2-7 TRBV30 - CAWNQDRPPGEQYF TGTGCCTGGAACCAAGACAGGCCCCCCGGAGAGCAGTACTTC
TRBD1 TRBJ1-6 TRBV9 - CASSAGQGEVPLHF TGTGCCAGCAGCGCTGGACAGGGGGAAGTCCCCCTCCACTTT
- TRBJ2-3 TRBV7-2 - CASSSTFTDTQYF TGTGCCAGCAGCTCTACCTTCACAGATACGCAGTATTTT
- TRBJ1-2 TRBV12-3/TRBV12-4 - CASSMTDFYGYTF TGTGCCAGCAGTATGACAGACTTCTATGGCTACACCTTC
- TRBJ2-6 TRBV19 - CASSATGRGANVLTF TGTGCCAGTAGTGCTACAGGGCGTGGGGCCAACGTCCTGACTTTC
TRBD1 TRBJ1-4 TRBV30 - CAWSLGGDRGEKLFF TGTGCCTGGAGTCTGGGTGGGGACAGGGGTGAAAAACTGTTTTTT
TRBD2 TRBJ2-7 TRBV5-1 - CASGISGSSYEQYF TGCGCCAGCGGTATTAGCGGGAGCTCCTACGAGCAGTACTTC
TRBD1 TRBJ1-5 TRBV28 once CASSLRTGGNQPQHF TGTGCCAGCAGCCTCCGGACAGGTGGGAATCAGCCCCAGCATTTT
- TRBJ2-6 TRBV25-1 - CASSPWDGSGANVLTF TGTGCCAGCAGTCCCTGGGACGGCTCTGGGGCCAACGTCCTGACTTTC
- TRBJ2-1 TRBV18 - CASSQGEPYNEQFF TGTGCCAGCTCACAGGGGGAACCCTACAATGAGCAGTTCTTC
- TRBJ2-1 TRBV7-2 - CASSLRAGWGTGDNEQFF TGTGCCAGCAGCTTAAGGGCCGGCTGGGGGACGGGGGACAATGAGCAGTTCTTC
- TRBJ1-1 TRBV18 - CASSPQGRNTEAFF TGTGCCAGCTCACCGCAGGGGCGAAACACTGAAGCTTTCTTT
- TRBJ2-5 TRBV5-1 - CASSADRIETQYF TGCGCCAGCAGCGCTGACCGAATCGAGACCCAGTACTTC
TRBD1 TRBJ1-2 TRBV29-1 - CSVDRTGGVSGYTF TGCAGCGTTGATAGGACAGGGGGCGTGAGCGGCTACACCTTC
- TRBJ1-5 TRBV7-8 - CASSLTDSSNQPQHF TGTGCCAGCAGCTTGACCGACAGTAGCAATCAGCCCCAGCATTTT
TRBD2 TRBJ2-3 TRBV28 - CASSLGLAGGPADTQYF TGTGCCAGCAGTTTAGGACTAGCGGGGGGGCCAGCAGATACGCAGTATTTT
- TRBJ2-1 TRBV7-9 - CASSLTASEQFF TGTGCCAGCAGCTTGACCGCTAGTGAGCAGTTCTTC
- TRBJ1-2 TRBV3-1/TRBV3-2 - CASSRREKNYGYTF TGTGCCAGCAGCCGCAGGGAAAAGAACTATGGCTACACCTTC
- TRBJ2-5 TRBV10-1 - CASSEDTFVETQYF TGCGCCAGCAGTGAGGACACCTTTGTGGAGACCCAGTACTTC
- TRBJ1-1 TRBV19 - CASSIGAMNTEAFF TGTGCCAGTAGTATTGGGGCCATGAACACTGAAGCTTTCTTT
- TRBJ1-1 TRBV5-1 - CASSLVSGRDTEAFF TGCGCCAGCAGCTTGGTGTCGGGTAGGGACACTGAAGCTTTCTTT
TRBD1 TRBJ2-7 TRBV19 - CASSQPGQGFYEQYF TGTGCCAGTAGTCAACCGGGACAGGGGTTTTACGAGCAGTACTTC
- TRBJ2-2 TRBV28 - CGTRQVFNTGELFF TGTGGAACGAGACAGGTGTTTAACACCGGGGAGCTGTTTTTT
- TRBJ1-3 TRBV19 - CASSGSGNTIYF TGTGCCAGTTCGGGGAGTGGAAACACCATATATTTT
- TRBJ1-2 TRBV3-1/TRBV3-2 - CASSQASGAFNYGYTF TGTGCCAGCAGCCAAGCGTCAGGGGCATTCAACTATGGCTACACCTTC
TRBD2 TRBJ2-3 TRBV9 - CASSLAGGSTDTQYF TGTGCCAGCAGCCTAGCGGGGGGAAGCACAGATACGCAGTATTTT
- TRBJ1-4 TRBV2 - CASSELTTNEKLFF TGTGCCAGCAGTGAGTTGACAACTAATGAAAAACTGTTTTTT
- TRBJ1-1 TRBV11-1 - CASSLAPGTGTEAFF TGTGCCAGCAGCTTAGCCCCAGGGACGGGCACTGAAGCTTTCTTT
- TRBJ1-5 TRBV18 - CASSPSLLAGAGNQPQHF TGTGCCAGCTCACCATCCCTCCTGGCAGGGGCCGGTAATCAGCCCCAGCATTTT